This passage covers 24 T cell receptor beta chains from one sample sequenced in a study of tumor-infiltrating lymphocytes in primary liver carcinoma. Bulk tissue was left unsorted, and RNA and DNA were co-extracted from 20-30 mg of it. A primer in the constant region served to generate TCR beta cDNA from about 480 ng of total RNA. Each TCR beta library was derived from three nested multiplex PCR rounds that employed slightly modified ARM-PCR. Rounds one and two of PCR, each of 10 cycles, were primed with TRBV1-TRBV30 forward primers and a C-beta reverse primer. MiXCR was run by TCRdb on the multiplex PCR reads, yielding one entry per CDR3 protein. In the table there are 150,000 to 200,000 distinct CDR3 sequences, over 80% of which are singletons. Input material: tumor tissue from primary liver carcinoma. Receptor source: a man aged 35 to 55 with primary liver carcinoma and hepatitis B virus infection.

Remarks on this clonotype: This CDR3 fails to terminate in the conserved phenylalanine or tryptophan, so it likely reflects a read error. This sequence joins TRBV29-1 and TRBJ2-1; 14 nucleotides match TRBD2. The V and J ends lost 7 bases and 11 bases, in that order; junction bases with no gene match: 10. The CDR3 length is 14 residues. Germline V gene lookup returns CDR1 SQVTM and CDR2 ANQGSEA. The CDR3 loop reads CSAYPGTSGGQQFL. In DNA, the CDR3 is TGCAGCGCCTATCCTGGGACTAGCGGGGGCCAGCAGTTCTTA.

A word on this clonotype: At one of its ends the junction is not consistent with the germline gene, which may arise from a read error. The chain carries TRBV29-1 and TRBJ1-5; tentative D call: TRBD1 (6 bases). The CDR3 extends over 13 amino acids. Germline CDR1 and CDR2: SQVTM and ANQGSEA. The CDR3 sequence: CSVVGQINEPQHF. CDR3 nucleotides: TGTAGTGTTGTCGGACAGATCAATGAGCCCCAGCATTTT.

The V and J genes are TRBV20-1 and TRBJ2-5; 11 positions match TRBD2. CDR1 and CDR2 (germline): DFQATT, SNEGSKA (reference sequence). This CDR3 contains 15 residues. The V gene end was trimmed by 4 bases and the J gene end by 5 bases; junction bases not matched to a gene: 9. This CDR3 reads CSATDLAGGWETQYF. The CDR3 DNA is TGCAGTGCTACCGATCTAGCGGGAGGTTGGGAGACCCAGTACTTC.

On this clonotype: The missing conserved phenylalanine or tryptophan at the end of this CDR3 makes a read error likely. The chain combines TRBV5-4 with TRBJ2-7; 9 nucleotides agree with TRBD1. Germline values: CDR1 SGHNT, CDR2 YYREEE (reference sequence). V shed 0 bases, J shed 4 bases, and the junction held 8 bases outside the gene matches. The CDR3 covers 16 residues. For the CDR3, the DNA is TGTGCCAGCAGCTTGGGTCCCGGGACAGGGAGATACGAGCAGTACTTA. It codes for CASSLGPGTGRYEQYL.

Notes on this clonotype: One end of the junction is discordant with germline, which a read error may explain. V gene TRBV4-3 combines with J gene TRBJ1-6; D is perhaps TRBD1 (5 bases). This CDR3 is 16 amino acids long. CDR1 and CDR2 (germline): LGHNA, YSLEER. The CDR3 protein is CASCHLTGQGGSPLHF. CDR3 nucleotide sequence: TGCGCCAGCTGCCATCTAACTGGTCAGGGTGGGTCACCCCTCCACTTT.

Remarks on this clonotype: The germline gene is not matched at one end of the junction; a read error may be the cause. This sequence joins TRBV29-1 and TRBJ1-1, with D unresolved. The CDR3 totals 15 residues. The germline CDR1 and CDR2 sequences are SQVTM and ANQGSEA. CDR3 residues: CIVGSEWGMNTEAFF. CDR3 in DNA: TGCATCGTTGGATCCGAGTGGGGTATGAACACTGAGGCTTTCTTT. The entire variable domain, with the rest obtained from reference TRBV29-1 and TRBJ1-1, is as follows: SAVISQKPSRDICQRGTSLTIQCQVDSQVTMMFWYRQQPGQSLTLIATANQGSEATYESGFVIDKFPISRPNLTFSTLTVSNMSPEDSSIYLCIVGSEWGMNTEAFFGQGTRLTVV.

As concerns this clonotype: The junction departs from the called germline gene at one end, perhaps through a read error. This rearrangement joins TRBV14 to TRBJ1-3; D is unresolved. Germline CDR1 reads SGHDN; CDR2 reads FVKESK. CDR3 length equals 15 residues. This CDR3 reads CASSQVHSSGNIIYF. Written as DNA, the CDR3 is TGTGCCAGCAGCCAAGTTCACAGCTCTGGAAACATCATATATTTT.

The chain couples TRBV6-5 to TRBJ2-7; TRBD2 matches 9 bases. Germline-derived CDR1 and CDR2 are MNHEY and SVGAGI. The length of the CDR3 is 13 residues. As DNA, the CDR3 is TGTGCCAGCAGCAGAGCGGGGGGCTTCGAGCAGTATGTC. Translated: CASSRAGGFEQYV.

In this sample, this clonotype turned up once. V gene TRBV4-1 combines with J gene TRBJ2-5; no firm D call. The germline gives CDR1 MGHRA, CDR2 YSYEKL. V was trimmed by 9 bases and J by 2 bases, leaving 22 bases between them. CDR3 length: 16 residues. The CDR3 is CASSKTRGARQETQYF. In DNA form, the CDR3 reads TGCGCCAGTAGCAAAACCCGTGGTGCCAGGCAAGAGACCCAGTACTTC.

To note about this clonotype: At one end the junction does not follow the germline gene, possibly because of a read error. This rearrangement joins TRBV6-5 to TRBJ1-6, with unresolved D. Looked up from germline, CDR1 is MNHEY and CDR2 is SVGAGI. This CDR3 has 15 residues. The CDR3 DNA reads TGTGCCAGCAGTTACGCCGGGAGGTCTAATACACCCCTCCACTTT. Translating it yields CASSYAGRSNTPLHF.

For this clonotype: Sequence at one end of the junction differs from germline and may be a read error. This sequence joins TRBV6-6 and TRBJ1-1; 7 nucleotides line up with TRBD1. The CDR3 is 14 residues long. Germline CDR1 reads MNHNY; CDR2 reads SVGAGI (reference sequence). The CDR3 sequence is CAGSGTEVKTEAFF. Here the CDR3 DNA reads TGTGCCGGCAGTGGGACAGAGGTAAAGACTGAAGCTTTCTTT.

This clonotype has only one observation. One end of the junction is discordant with germline, which a read error may explain. The V and J genes are TRBV5-1 and TRBJ1-3; D gene uncertain. Germline-derived CDR1 and CDR2 are SGHRS and YFSETQ. This CDR3 is built from 15 residues. The CDR3 DNA reads TGTGCCAGCACCCCGGAGCCGAGCTCTGGAAACACCATATTTTTT. This gives the protein CASTPEPSSGNTIFF.

As regards this clonotype: The junction departs from the called germline gene at one end, perhaps through a read error. This chain links TRBV20-1 with TRBJ2-2; TRBD1 agrees at 9 bases. This CDR3 has 13 residues. Germline CDR1 and CDR2: DFQATT and SNEGSKA (reference sequence). The chain's CDR3 is CSARDRVTGELIF. CDR3 DNA: TGCAGTGCTCGGGACAGGGTCACCGGGGAGCTGATTTTT.

About this clonotype: The junction differs from germline at one of its ends, possibly a read error. The CDR3 is CASSAYSESTQCF. CDR3 sequence (DNA): TGTGCCAGCAGCGCCTATTCCGAGTCGACGCAGTGCTTC. The chain couples TRBV14 to TRBJ2-7, with D unclear. CDR1 is SGHDN, CDR2 FVKESK, per germline. The CDR3 extends over 13 amino acids.

The chain carries TRBV29-1 and TRBJ1-1; D is possibly TRBD1 (6 bases). This CDR3 is built from 14 residues. V was trimmed by 7 bases and J by 0 bases, leaving 15 bases between them. Germline CDR1 and CDR2: SQVTM and ANQGSEA. This chain's CDR3 is CSASLRGMNTEAFF. DNA of the CDR3: TGCAGCGCCTCCTTGAGGGGGATGAACACTGAAGCTTTCTTT. Complete variable domain (other parts from reference TRBV29-1 and TRBJ1-1): SAVISQKPSRDICQRGTSLTIQCQVDSQVTMMFWYRQQPGQSLTLIATANQGSEATYESGFVIDKFPISRPNLTFSTLTVSNMSPEDSSIYLCSASLRGMNTEAFFGQGTRLTVV.

Points on this clonotype: A much larger clone is a single base away; this may be a read error. The rearrangement links TRBV13 to TRBJ2-1, with a weak D call TRBD1 (6 bases). The CDR3 covers 16 residues. Germline V gene lookup returns CDR1 PRHDT and CDR2 FYEKMQ (reference sequence). Trimming took 5 bases from V and 4 from J, leaving 18 bases between them. CDR3 sequence: CASSLFRGTHYNEQFF. The CDR3 nucleotides are TGTGCCAGCAGCCTTTTCAGGGGTACCCATTACAATGAGCAGTTCTTC.

This clonotype was counted ten times or more. One end of the junction is discordant with germline, which a read error may explain. The chain has TRBV13 and TRBJ2-4, with D perhaps assigned TRBD1 or TRBD2 (5 bases each). Germline CDR1 is PRHDT and CDR2 is FYEKMQ (reference sequence). This CDR3 comprises 16 residues. CDR3 in DNA: TGTGCCAGCAGCCTAGGGACGGGACGGCTACAAAACATTCAGTACTTC. Protein: CASSLGTGRLQNIQYF.

A note on this clonotype: A junction end diverges from the germline sequence, so it may reflect a read error. The CDR3 is CASSLDPGKTSTDTYYF. The CDR3 bases are TGTGCCAGCAGTTTAGATCCAGGGAAGACTAGCACAGATACGTACTATTTT. V gene TRBV11-2 combines with J gene TRBJ2-3; 7 nucleotides align to TRBD2. Per the germline V gene, CDR1 is SGHAT and CDR2 is FQNNGV. The CDR3 sequence is 17 residues long.

About this clonotype: A read error may produce the germline difference seen at one junction end. The chain employs TRBV6-6 and TRBJ1-1; 10 bases agree with TRBD1. This CDR3 has 13 residues. Germline CDR1 is MNHNY and CDR2 is SVGAGI (reference sequence). The CDR3: CASRTGGTTEASF. Here the CDR3 DNA reads TGTGCCAGTAGGACAGGGGGGACTACTGAAGCTTCCTTT.

By share, this clonotype counts as medium-sized (0.01 to 0.1%). V and J are TRBV29-1 and TRBJ2-3; maybe TRBD1 (6 bases). The CDR3 consists of 14 residues. Looked up from germline, CDR1 is SQVTM and CDR2 is ANQGSEA. V was pared by 4 bases and J by 4 bases, with 15 bases between. The CDR3 sequence: CSVVGGSSADTQYF. The DNA of the CDR3 is TGCAGCGTTGTAGGGGGTAGTTCTGCAGATACGCAGTATTTT.

The chain recombines TRBV29-1 with TRBJ2-3; maybe TRBD2 (6 bases). Germline CDR1 and CDR2: SQVTM and ANQGSEA. The CDR3 spans 15 residues. The CDR3 nucleotides are TGCACCGTCGAGGGCGGGGCCGGCATCATAGATACGCAGTATTTT. Protein: CTVEGGAGIIDTQYF.

CDR3 residues: CASSQTDGYTF. The CDR3 bases are TGTGCCAGCAGCCAGACAGACGGATACACCTTC. The rearrangement uses TRBV4-2 and TRBJ1-2; D is perhaps TRBD1 (5 bases). The CDR3 sequence is 11 residues long. Germline V lookup: CDR1 LGHNA, CDR2 YNFKEQ. V shed 3 bases and J shed 11 bases, with 10 bases lying between them.

The chain joins TRBV5-1 to TRBJ2-5; 11 bases line up with TRBD1. The CDR3 extends over 15 amino acids. Germline V gene sequence: CDR1 SGHRS, CDR2 YFSETQ. The V and J ends lost 9 bases and 9 bases, in that order; junction bases with no gene match: 16. This chain's CDR3 is CATQTGQGAQEAQYF. In nucleotides, the CDR3 is TGCGCCACCCAAACCGGACAGGGGGCTCAGGAGGCCCAGTACTTC.

V usage is TRBV24-1 and J usage is TRBJ2-1; 8 nucleotides match TRBD2. Trimming removed 4 bases from V and 5 bases from J; junction bases left unmatched: 9. The germline V gene has CDR1 KGHDR and CDR2 SFDVKD. This CDR3 comprises 16 residues. This CDR3 is CATSDPGLDSDNEQFF. As DNA, the CDR3 is TGTGCCACCAGTGACCCGGGACTAGATTCCGACAATGAGCAGTTCTTC.